A single sample gave rise to the 21 T cell receptor beta chains below, sequenced in a study of T cells in tuberculosis. Some clones are missing from TCRdb's copy, which holds only in-frame ones; the method was immunoSEQ multiplex PCR. The top ten clones hold over 8% of a sample with about 24,000 clones, 95% to 96% of them seen once. Sequencing was carried out using PBMCs. These receptors all come from a donor aged 10-30 years with latent tuberculosis or without tuberculosis infection.

The chain couples TRBV4-1 to TRBJ1-5; tentatively, D is TRBD1 (6 bases). CDR3 length: 16 residues. Germline assignment: CDR1 MGHRA and CDR2 YSYEKL. Trimming removed 2 bases at V and 6 bases at J, with 17 bases between. The CDR3 reads CASSQTLGALLQPQHF. CDR3 nucleotide sequence: TGCGCCAGCAGCCAAACGCTGGGGGCGCTCCTTCAGCCCCAGCATTTT.

J is TRBJ1-5 and V is TRBV7-9, with TRBD1 as a possible D gene (6 bases). Germline V CDR1 and CDR2: SEHNR, FQNEAQ (reference sequence). Trimming stripped 5 bases from V and 7 bases from J, with 15 bases between. The CDR3 runs 14 residues. The CDR3 coding sequence is TGTGCCAGCAGCCAATCCACAGGGCTCCAGCCCCAGCATTTT. Translating it yields CASSQSTGLQPQHF.

This clone occurred once. The chain links TRBV4-1 to TRBJ2-7; D possibly corresponds to TRBD2 (6 bases). V was trimmed by 3 bases and J by 4 bases, leaving 13 bases between them. This CDR3 has 14 residues. The V gene's germline CDR1 is MGHRA and CDR2 YSYEKL. CDR3 protein: CASSQGDAGYEQYV. DNA for the CDR3: TGCGCCAGCAGCCAGGGGGACGCGGGGTACGAGCAGTACGTC.

This chain joins TRBV28 and TRBJ2-5; 8 bases match TRBD1. The trim removed 1 base at V and 1 base at J, leaving 8 bases unmatched. CDR1 and CDR2 (germline): MDHEN, SYDVKM. The CDR3 is 17 amino acids. The CDR3 here is CASSLLGDRRIQETQYF. The CDR3 DNA follows: TGTGCCAGCAGTTTATTGGGGGACAGGAGAATCCAAGAGACCCAGTACTTC.

V usage is TRBV9 and J usage is TRBJ2-1; the match to TRBD2 covers 9 bases. Germline trimming cut 0 bases from V and 8 bases from J; bases unmatched to any gene: 6. Per germline, CDR1 SGDLS and CDR2 YYNGEE. CDR3 length: 15 residues. As DNA, the CDR3 is TGTGCCAGCAGCGTAGACCAGCGGGGGGTCCATGAGCAGTTCTTC. Translation gives CASSVDQRGVHEQFF.

The chain recombines TRBV5-4 with TRBJ2-3; the match to TRBD2 covers 12 bases. The germline V gene encodes CDR1 SGHNT and CDR2 YYREEE (reference sequence). Trimming cost V 2 bases and J 7 bases; bases outside gene matches: 11. The CDR3 runs to 17 residues. Here the CDR3 reads CASSFLPLAGGPNTQYF. CDR3 bases: TGTGCCAGCAGCTTCTTACCACTAGCGGGGGGTCCAAATACGCAGTATTTT.

This chain joins TRBV6-5 and TRBJ1-6; D is perhaps TRBD1 (6 bases). Trimming stripped 2 bases from V and 7 bases from J, with 15 bases between. Per the germline V gene, CDR1 is MNHEY and CDR2 is SVGAGI. The CDR3 has 16 residues. DNA of the CDR3: TGTGCCAGCAGTTACCACGTGGGGGCCGAGAATTCACCCCTCCACTTT. Translation: CASSYHVGAENSPLHF.

This chain joins TRBV15 and TRBJ2-3, with TRBD1 matching over 7 bases. V shed 5 bases, J shed 1 base, and the junction held 6 bases outside the gene matches. This CDR3 is 15 amino acids long. Germline-derived CDR1 and CDR2 are LNHNV and YYDKDF (reference sequence). Written as DNA, the CDR3 is TGTGCCACCAGCCGACAGGGTGGGGGCACAGATACGCAGTATTTT. It yields the protein CATSRQGGGTDTQYF.

The chain combines TRBV6-6 with TRBJ1-1; TRBD1 matches 9 bases. The CDR3 consists of 12 residues. Trimming removed 5 bases from V and 8 bases from J; junction bases left unmatched: 3. In germline, CDR1 is MNHNY, CDR2 SVGAGI (reference sequence). CDR3 amino acids: CASSRQGDEAFF. The CDR3 region has the DNA TGTGCCAGCAGTCGACAGGGGGACGAAGCTTTCTTT.

The CDR3 bases are TGTGCCAGCTCACCAGTCGCGACGGGGGATCAGCCCCAGCATTTT. The encoded protein is CASSPVATGDQPQHF. The chain employs TRBV18 and TRBJ1-5; D might be TRBD1 (5 bases). V was shortened by 2 bases and J by 5 bases, with 13 bases between the two germline ends. CDR3 length: 15 residues. Germline CDR1 KGHSH, CDR2 LQKENI.

The genes are TRBV5-4 and TRBJ2-3; 7 nucleotides agree with TRBD2. Germline V CDR1 and CDR2: SGHNT, YYREEE (reference sequence). After removal of 2 bases from V and 4 bases from J, the junction contained 1 base not matched to a gene. The CDR3 is 13 residues long. CDR3 nucleotides: TGTGCCAGCAGCTTTCGGGGGGCAGATACGCAGTATTTT. Encoded protein: CASSFRGADTQYF.

The V gene is TRBV9, the J gene TRBJ2-1; TRBD2 matches 9 bases. The CDR3 consists of 18 residues. The germline V gene has CDR1 SGDLS and CDR2 YYNGEE. With 4 bases clipped from V and 6 bases from J, the junction kept 17 bases outside the gene matches. This CDR3 reads CASSPVASGALWGNEQFF. The CDR3 DNA is TGTGCCAGCAGCCCGGTGGCTAGCGGGGCCCTCTGGGGCAATGAGCAGTTCTTC.

V gene TRBV7-2 combines with J gene TRBJ2-3; D not resolved. The CDR3 sequence is 12 residues long. V was trimmed by 3 bases and J by 3 bases, leaving 4 bases between them. The V gene's germline CDR1 is SGHTA and CDR2 FQGNSA. CDR3 sequence: CASSFFTDTQYF. The DNA of the CDR3 is TGTGCCAGCAGCTTCTTTACAGATACGCAGTATTTT.

The chain carries TRBV7-8 and TRBJ2-3; weak D call: TRBD2 (6 bases). There are 16 residues in the CDR3. V lost 5 bases, J lost 2 bases, and 17 bases lay in between. Germline V gene data show CDR1 as SGHVS and CDR2 as FQNEAQ. The DNA for the CDR3 is TGTGCCAGCAGCCACCGTTGGAGGGGCTCCACAGATACGCAGTATTTT. Protein sequence: CASSHRWRGSTDTQYF.

The chain carries TRBV5-8 and TRBJ1-2; 7 bases match TRBD1. Germline V CDR1 and CDR2: SGHTS, YDEGEE. This CDR3 region has 11 residues. Unmatched junction bases numbered 3, after V lost 4 bases and J lost 9 bases. CDR3 loop: CASSQGDRYTF. CDR3 DNA sequence: TGTGCCAGCAGCCAGGGGGATCGCTACACCTTC.

The rearrangement links TRBV29-1 to TRBJ1-1; D gene ambiguous. V lost 8 bases and J lost 7, with 14 bases in between. The CDR3 consists of 11 residues. Germline V gene data show CDR1 as SQVTM and CDR2 as ANQGSEA. The CDR3 is CSTSHGDEAFF. The CDR3 DNA sequence: TGCAGCACATCTCACGGAGATGAAGCTTTCTTT. Based on the CDR3 plus reference TRBV29-1 and TRBJ1-1, the full variable domain is SAVISQKPSRDICQRGTSLTIQCQVDSQVTMMFWYRQQPGQSLTLIATANQGSEATYESGFVIDKFPISRPNLTFSTLTVSNMSPEDSSIYLCSTSHGDEAFFGQGTRLTVV.

The rearrangement uses TRBV6-4 and TRBJ2-3; 11 bases match TRBD1. CDR3 length equals 15 residues. V lost 6 bases, J lost 3 bases, and 5 bases stayed unmatched. Germline V gives CDR1 MRHNA, CDR2 SNTAGT. The CDR3 nucleotides are TGTGCCAGCAGCGGACAGGGGGCCACGACAGATACGCAGTATTTT. This codes for CASSGQGATTDTQYF.

In its sample, this clone was seen once. V and J are TRBV7-3 and TRBJ2-1, with TRBD2 matching over 7 bases. Germline assignment: CDR1 SGHTA and CDR2 FQGTGA. V lost 3 bases, J lost 1 base, and 6 bases stayed unmatched. The CDR3 sequence is 16 residues long. CDR3 nucleotide sequence: TGTGCCAGCAGCTTGAAAAGCGGGGCTTCCTACAATGAGCAGTTCTTC. Protein: CASSLKSGASYNEQFF. The full variable domain, its missing parts supplied by reference TRBV7-3 and TRBJ2-1, is GAGVSQTPSNKVTEKGKYVELRCDPISGHTALYWYRQSLGQGPEFLIYFQGTGAADDSGLPNDRFFAVRPEGSVSTLKIQRTERGDSAVYLCASSLKSGASYNEQFFGPGTRLTVL.

This chain links TRBV6-1 with TRBJ1-5; tentative D call: TRBD1 (5 bases). CDR1 is MNHNS, CDR2 SASEGT, per germline. CDR3 length: 13 residues. Trimming cost V 1 base and J 6 bases, with 7 bases left between them. The CDR3 region is CASSEGGGQPQHF. The CDR3 bases are TGTGCCAGCAGTGAAGGGGGCGGTCAGCCCCAGCATTTT.

This clone was seen a single time. The V call is TRBV19, the J call TRBJ1-5, with D possibly TRBD1 on 5 matching bases. The CDR3 runs 13 residues. Between the trimmed V and J ends, which lost 5 bases and 7 bases, there was a span of 12 bases. Germline CDR1 is LNHDA and CDR2 is SQIVND (reference sequence). CDR3 protein: CASSGQGTQPQHF. CDR3 nucleotide sequence: TGTGCCAGTAGTGGGCAGGGCACCCAGCCCCAGCATTTT.

The chain combines TRBV25-1 with TRBJ1-5; D might be TRBD1 (5 bases). The V and J ends lost 2 bases and 3 bases respectively, with 8 bases between them. The germline gives CDR1 MGHDK, CDR2 SYGVNS. This CDR3 has 14 amino acids. The CDR3 bases are TGTGCCAGCAGTGAAGCAGGGAACAATCAGCCCCAGCATTTT. Translating gives CASSEAGNNQPQHF.